Following are 4 T cell receptor beta chains from one sample sequenced in a study of cytomegalovirus exposure and HLA in healthy donors (dated by TCRdb to the late 2010s). Libraries were prepared through the immunoSEQ multiplex PCR assay. The multiplex PCR relied on a mix of 60 forward primers for TCR Vbeta segments and 13 reverse primers for TCR Jbeta segments. This is the immuneACCESS table as TCRdb keeps it, with only in-frame sequences that have V and J called. A part of the clones is gone; compared with another copy, unresolved V genes explain less than half, and the rest is unexplained. Counted in this sample were under 200,000 clones; less than 90% of them appeared once. Of the sample, around 6.5% is held by the ten largest clones. The sequenced sample consisted of PBMCs. These receptors were collected from a male donor in good health and CMV-seropositive.

The V and J genes are TRBV7-2 and TRBJ2-3; 11 nucleotides agree with TRBD2. V dropped 5 bases and J dropped 7; count of bases not matched to a gene: 11. Germline V CDR1 and CDR2: SGHTA, FQGNSA. The CDR3 runs to 16 residues. The CDR3 spells CASSPLLAGAPHTQYF. Here the CDR3 DNA reads TGTGCCAGCAGCCCCCTACTAGCGGGGGCGCCCCATACGCAGTATTTT.

The sample holds a few counts of this clone. The CDR3, as DNA: TGCGCCAGCAGCCCCCCTACGGCCTACGAGCAGTACTTC. Protein: CASSPPTAYEQYF. The chain is built from TRBV5-1 and TRBJ2-7; D is unclear. The CDR3 totals 13 residues. V gave up 4 bases and J gave up 2 bases, with 10 bases separating them. The germline CDR1 and CDR2 sequences are SGHRS and YFSETQ. The full variable domain, with the rest looked up from reference TRBV5-1 and TRBJ2-7, is KAGVTQTPRYLIKTRGQQVTLSCSPISGHRSVSWYQQTPGQGLQFLFEYFSETQRNKGNFPGRFSGRQFSNSRSEMNVSTLELGDSALYLCASSPPTAYEQYFGPGTRLTVT.

The rearrangement joins TRBV7-2 to TRBJ2-5; tentatively, D is TRBD2 (6 bases). Near its end, the DNA agrees better with TRBJ2-7, so the J call may be wrong. CDR1 and CDR2 from the germline V gene are SGHTA and FQGNSA. CDR3 length: 16 amino acids. This chain's CDR3 is CASSLDGGGTSYEQYF. CDR3 sequence (DNA): TGTGCCAGCAGCTTAGATGGTGGCGGGACCTCCTACGAGCAGTACTTC.

The rearrangement uses TRBV11-2 and TRBJ1-1; D gene unclear. Trimming took 2 bases from V and 0 from J, leaving 4 bases between them. Germline V gene data show CDR1 as SGHAT and CDR2 as FQNNGV. The CDR3 has 13 amino acids. CDR3 coding DNA: TGTGCCAGCAGCTTACAGATGAACACTGAAGCTTTCTTT. It codes for CASSLQMNTEAFF.